The clone carrying this T cell receptor (beta chain) was seen a few times. As yet, its antigen is unknown. V dropped 2 bases and J dropped 3 bases, with 14 bases sitting between them. The CDR3 extends over 15 amino acids. From germline, CDR1 is SNHLY and CDR2 FYNNEI. The data are from a study of T-cell reconstitution after alpha-beta-depleted transplantation in children. Unique molecular identifiers were incorporated during preparation of the TCRbeta library. TCRdb analysed the PCR reads with MiXCR anew, one entry per CDR3 protein. This repertoire shows around 800,000 distinct CDR3 sequences, roughly 15% found once; its top ten account for about 4.6%. Findings of the study overall: T-cell numbers and diversity one year post-transplant derived largely from freshly generated T cells. Where some patients showed high TCRbeta diversity at day 60, it came from recipient T cells and thymic progenitors that had survived. Reportedly, only several hundred clones from non-depleted graft cells drove alpha-beta T-cell counts at about two months.

Here the sequenced sample was PBMCs, mostly from graft donor cells, taken 360 days after TCRalphabeta/CD19-depleted stem cell transplant. The sequence was collected from a male patient aged 5 to 17 who had a stem cell transplant for acute lymphoblastic leukemia, so the T cells may come from the graft donor. J is TRBJ2-7 and V is TRBV2, with TRBD1 as a possible D gene (6 bases). CDR3 sequence: CASSELSRGYYEQYF. The CDR3 region has the DNA TGTGCCAGCAGTGAACTCTCCAGGGGCTACTACGAGCAGTACTTC.